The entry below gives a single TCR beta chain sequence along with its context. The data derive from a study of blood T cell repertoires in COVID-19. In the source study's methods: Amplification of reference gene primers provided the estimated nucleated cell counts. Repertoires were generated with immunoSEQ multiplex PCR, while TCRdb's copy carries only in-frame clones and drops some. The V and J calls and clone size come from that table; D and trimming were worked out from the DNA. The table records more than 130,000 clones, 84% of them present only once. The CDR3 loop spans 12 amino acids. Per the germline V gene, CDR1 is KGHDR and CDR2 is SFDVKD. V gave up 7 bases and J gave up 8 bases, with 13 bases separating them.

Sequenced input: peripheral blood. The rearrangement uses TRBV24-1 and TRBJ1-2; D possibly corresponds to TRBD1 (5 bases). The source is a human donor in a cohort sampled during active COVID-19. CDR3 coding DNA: TGTGCCACCAGCGACGGGGGGGTCGGCTACACCTTC. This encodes CATSDGGVGYTF.